This T cell receptor beta chain was sequenced for a study of cytomegalovirus exposure and HLA in healthy donors. Study outcomes and limitations: By a later analysis, the bulk of CMV-associated TCR beta chains appeared HLA-restricted. Within the data, a cluster of highly shared sequence variants was likely a sequencing artifact. Common viral pathogens seemed, in a later analysis, to connect with several of the most significant clusters.

Remarks on this clone: Its antigen remains unidentified.

The junction had 5 bases not matched to a gene; V was cut back by 2 bases and J by 2 bases. CDR1 and CDR2 from the germline V gene are LGHNA and YNFKEQ. This CDR3 region has 15 residues. The PCR contained 60 Vbeta and 13 Jbeta primers. Assay used: immunoSEQ multiplex PCR; TCRdb lists only in-frame clones, some missing. The sample gives under 150,000 clones, roughly 62% of which show up once; less than 2% is in the top ten. The sample comprised PBMCs. The rearrangement joins TRBV4-2 to TRBJ2-7, with TRBD1 matching over 8 bases. This clonotype was obtained from a young man in good health and CMV-seropositive. CDR3 bases: TGTGCCAGCAGCCAAACCAGGGGGCATACCTACGAGCAGTACTTC. Its protein product is CASSQTRGHTYEQYF.